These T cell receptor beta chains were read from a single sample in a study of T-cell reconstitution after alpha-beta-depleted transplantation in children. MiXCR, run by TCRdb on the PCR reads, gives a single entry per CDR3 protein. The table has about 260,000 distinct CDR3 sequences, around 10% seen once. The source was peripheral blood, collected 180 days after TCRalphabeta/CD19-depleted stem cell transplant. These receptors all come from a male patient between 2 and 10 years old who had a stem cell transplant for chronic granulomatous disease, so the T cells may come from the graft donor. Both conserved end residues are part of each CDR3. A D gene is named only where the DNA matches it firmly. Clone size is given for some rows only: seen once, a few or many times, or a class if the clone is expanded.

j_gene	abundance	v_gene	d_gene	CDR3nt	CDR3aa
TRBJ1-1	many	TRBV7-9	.	TGTGCCAGCACCGGAGGCACTGAAGCTTTCTTT	CASTGGTEAFF
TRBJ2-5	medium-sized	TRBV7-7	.	TGTGCTAGCAGCTTATCTTTCTATCCTCAAGAGACCCAGTACTTC	CASSLSFYPQETQYF
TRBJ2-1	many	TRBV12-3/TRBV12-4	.	TGTGCCAGCACCTACCCCCTCGTCAATGAGCAGTTCTTC	CASTYPLVNEQFF
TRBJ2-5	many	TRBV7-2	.	TGTGCCAGCAGCTCCCTTGGCAGGGATCAAGAGACCCAGTACTTC	CASSSLGRDQETQYF
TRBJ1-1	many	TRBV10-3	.	TGTGCCATCATGGTGAACACCCTAACTGAAGCTTTCTTT	CAIMVNTLTEAFF
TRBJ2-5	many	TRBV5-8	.	TGTGCCAGCATCTCCTATTACTTC	CASISYYF
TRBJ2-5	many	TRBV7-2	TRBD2	TGTGCCAGCAGCTTAGTATCTACAGCGGGGAAGACCCAGTACTTC	CASSLVSTAGKTQYF
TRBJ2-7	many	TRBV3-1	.	TGTGCCAGCAGTAACGGACCGCTCCGCGAGCAGTACTTC	CASSNGPLREQYF
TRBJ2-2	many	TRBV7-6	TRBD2	TGTGCCAGCAGCATTAGGGCGGGGGGCAACACCGGGGAGCTGTTTTTT	CASSIRAGGNTGELFF
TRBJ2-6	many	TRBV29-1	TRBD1	TGCAGCGTTCAAGAGAGGGACAGTACTCCGGGGGCCAACGTCCTGACTTTC	CSVQERDSTPGANVLTF
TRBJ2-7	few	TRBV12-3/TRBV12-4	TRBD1	TGTGCCAGCAGCCCCGGGACAGGGGGCCTGTACGAGCAGTACTTC	CASSPGTGGLYEQYF
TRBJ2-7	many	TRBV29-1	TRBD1	TGCAGCGCCCAGATCGACAGGGGGAGCTCCTACGAGCAGTACTTC	CSAQIDRGSSYEQYF
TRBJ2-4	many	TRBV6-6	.	TGTGCCAGCAGTTCTGGCAGATTAAACATTCAGTACTTC	CASSSGRLNIQYF
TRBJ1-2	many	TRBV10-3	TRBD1	TGTGCCATCAGTGAGGCGGGACAGGGGGCAAGAGGCTACACCTTC	CAISEAGQGARGYTF
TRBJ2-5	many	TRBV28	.	TGTGCCAGCAGTTTATCCGGGAGCGTGTCTTTTGAGACCCAGTACTTC	CASSLSGSVSFETQYF
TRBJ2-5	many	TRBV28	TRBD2	TGTGCCGTAGCGGGAGAAGAGACCCAGTACTTC	CAVAGEETQYF
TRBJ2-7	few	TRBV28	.	TGTGCCAGCAGTTTGTGGGACGCTCCCTACGAGCAGTACTTC	CASSLWDAPYEQYF
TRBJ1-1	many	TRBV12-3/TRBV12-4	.	TGTGCCAGCAGTCATCAGGTACTGAACACTGAAGCTTTCTTT	CASSHQVLNTEAFF
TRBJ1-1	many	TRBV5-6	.	TGTGCCAGCAGCTTGACAGTAATGAACACTGAAGCTTTCTTT	CASSLTVMNTEAFF
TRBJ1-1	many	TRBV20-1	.	TGCAGTGCTAGGGGGCGGGGAGAAGCTTTCTTT	CSARGRGEAFF
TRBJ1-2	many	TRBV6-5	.	TGTGCCAGCAGACAGGGAAACTATGGCTACACCTTC	CASRQGNYGYTF
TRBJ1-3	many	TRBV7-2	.	TGTGCCAGCAGCCCACGGGCAGTAATCTCTGGAAACACCATATATTTT	CASSPRAVISGNTIYF
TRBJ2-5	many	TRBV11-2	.	TGTGCCAGCAGCTTAGATCGGGCAGGGGCGAATTCAGAGACCCAGTACTTC	CASSLDRAGANSETQYF
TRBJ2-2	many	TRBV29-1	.	TGCAGCGTCCAGACAGGGACTGCCACCGGGGAGCTGTTTTTT	CSVQTGTATGELFF
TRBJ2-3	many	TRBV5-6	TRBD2	TGTGCCAGCAGCCACCAAATCAGGACTAGCGGGAGGGCCAATTTT	CASSHQIRTSGRANF
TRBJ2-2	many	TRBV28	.	TGTGCCAGCAGTTTAGGTATAATGAACACCGGGGAGCTGTTTTTT	CASSLGIMNTGELFF
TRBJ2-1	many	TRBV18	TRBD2	TGTGCCAGCTCACCAAAACTAGCGGGACCTTACAATGAGCAGTTCTTC	CASSPKLAGPYNEQFF
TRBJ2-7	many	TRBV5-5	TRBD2	TGTGCCAGCAGCCCCAGGACTAGCGGGAGAACCTACGAGCAGTACTTC	CASSPRTSGRTYEQYF
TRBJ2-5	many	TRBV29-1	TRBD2	TGCAGCGTCGGACTAGCGTTAGAGACCCAGTACTTC	CSVGLALETQYF
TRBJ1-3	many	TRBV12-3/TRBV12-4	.	TGTGCCAGCGGGCGGGACAAAAACACCATATATTTT	CASGRDKNTIYF
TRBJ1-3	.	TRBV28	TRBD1	TGTGCCAGCAGTCCACAACATAGGCGGGACAGGGGACGAAACACCATATATTTT	CASSPQHRRDRGRNTIYF
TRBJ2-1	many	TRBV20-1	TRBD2	TGCAGTGCTCCAATTATAGCGGGGAAGGGTCTCAATGAGCAGTTCTTC	CSAPIIAGKGLNEQFF
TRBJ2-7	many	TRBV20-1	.	TGCAGTGCTAGGTGGACATCCTACGAGCAGTACTTC	CSARWTSYEQYF
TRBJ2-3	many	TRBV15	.	TGTGCCACCAGCGCAAGGCCGGGAGACACAGATACGCAGTATTTT	CATSARPGDTDTQYF
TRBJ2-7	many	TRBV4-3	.	TGCGCCAGCAGCCAAGATAGGAAGGGGACGACCTACGAGCAGTACTTC	CASSQDRKGTTYEQYF
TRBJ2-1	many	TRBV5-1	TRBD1	TGCGCCAGCAGCTTAATGGACAGGGGGGATGAGCAGTTCTTC	CASSLMDRGDEQFF
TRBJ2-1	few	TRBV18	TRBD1	TGTGCCAGCTCACCAAACGACAGGGAGAGCTTTAGTGAGCAGTTCTTC	CASSPNDRESFSEQFF
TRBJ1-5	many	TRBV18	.	TGTGCCAGCTCACCAGGGGGCGCGGAGCCCCAGCATTTT	CASSPGGAEPQHF
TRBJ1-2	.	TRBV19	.	TGTGCCAGTAGTATTTTAGGCTATGGCTACACCTTC	CASSILGYGYTF
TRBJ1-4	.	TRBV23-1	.	TGCGCCAGCAACCACGGGGCGTATGAAAAACTGTTTTTT	CASNHGAYEKLFF
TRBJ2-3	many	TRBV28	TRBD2	TGTGCCAGCACAACTAGCGGGAGAGCAGATACGCAGTATTTT	CASTTSGRADTQYF
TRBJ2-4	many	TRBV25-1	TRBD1	TGTGCCAGCAGTGCTCCGGGACAGGGAAGGGACATTCAGTACTTC	CASSAPGQGRDIQYF
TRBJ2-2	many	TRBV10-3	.	TGTGCCATCAGTGAGTCGACTATTCGTAGGATGGTTTCCGGGGAGCTGTTTTTT	CAISESTIRRMVSGELFF
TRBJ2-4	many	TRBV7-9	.	TGTGCCAGCAGCCTAGGCGGGACAGATAAAAACATTCAGTACTTC	CASSLGGTDKNIQYF
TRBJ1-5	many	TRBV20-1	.	TGCAGTGCTGGGGGGACACTCAATAGCAATCAGCCCCAGCATTTT	CSAGGTLNSNQPQHF
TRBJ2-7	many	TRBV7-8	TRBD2	TGTGCCAGCAGCGAGCCTAGCGGGGGGATTTACGAGCAGTACTTC	CASSEPSGGIYEQYF
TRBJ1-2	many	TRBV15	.	TGTGCCACCAGCAGAGGCGTGGGGGCCGACTATGGCTACACCTTC	CATSRGVGADYGYTF
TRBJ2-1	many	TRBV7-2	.	TGTGCCAGCAGCTTAGATCCGCGGAGCTCCTACAATGAGCAGTTCTTC	CASSLDPRSSYNEQFF
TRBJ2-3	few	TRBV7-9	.	TGTGCCAGCAGCTCAATCCAGTTTAGCACAGATACGCAGTATTTT	CASSSIQFSTDTQYF
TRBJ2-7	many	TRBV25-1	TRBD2	TGTGCCAGCAGTGAATGGGGGGGAAAGTACGAGCAGTACTTC	CASSEWGGKYEQYF
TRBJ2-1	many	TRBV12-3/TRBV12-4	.	TGTGCCAGCAGTCCCCTTTACAATGAGCAGTTCTTC	CASSPLYNEQFF
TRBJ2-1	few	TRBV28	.	TGTGCCAGCACCCAAAGGGCCTCGGGGCAGTTCTTC	CASTQRASGQFF
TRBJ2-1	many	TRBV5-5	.	TGTGCCAGCAGCCCGGACGGGGGCCTTTACAATGAGCAGTTCTTC	CASSPDGGLYNEQFF
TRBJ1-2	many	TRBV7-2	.	TGTGCCAGCAGCTTAGTTGGCGGGAGCGGCTATGGCTACACCTTC	CASSLVGGSGYGYTF
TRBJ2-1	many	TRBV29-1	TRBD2	TGCAGCGTGGACCACCCACTAGCGGGGGCCTACAATGAGCAGTTCTTC	CSVDHPLAGAYNEQFF
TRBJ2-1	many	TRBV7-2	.	TGTGCCAGCAGCAACGACACCTGGGGTAACCAGTTCTTC	CASSNDTWGNQFF
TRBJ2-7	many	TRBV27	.	TGTGCCAGCAGTTTTGCTCCGACTGACTACGAGCAGTACTTC	CASSFAPTDYEQYF
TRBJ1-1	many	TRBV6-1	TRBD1	TGTGCCAGCAGTGCCCCGGGACAGAAGGAAGCTTTCTTT	CASSAPGQKEAFF